These 6 T cell receptor beta chains came from one sample sequenced in a study of beta chain features in type 1 diabetes. The authors reverse transcribed all of the isolated RNA, so sequencing captured expressed TCRB transcripts. Assay: immunoSEQ multiplex PCR; the TCRdb copy retains only in-frame clones and omits some. The data contain under 950,000 clones, 15% to 20% of them singletons. Sequences were obtained from naive CD4+ T cells from blood. These receptors originate from a woman aged 18-30 years in good health.

Here the CDR3 reads CASRPGGGTGELFF. The CDR3 DNA follows: TGTGCCAGCAGGCCCGGAGGGGGCACCGGGGAGCTGTTTTTT. This chain connects TRBV6-5 to TRBJ2-2; D is possibly TRBD1 or TRBD2 (6 bases each). V shed 6 bases and J shed 4 bases, with 12 bases lying between them. The CDR3 is 14 residues long. The V gene's germline CDR1 is MNHEY and CDR2 SVGAGI.

This clone was observed a handful of times. The chain links TRBV7-9 to TRBJ2-5; 7 nucleotides match TRBD2. CDR1 and CDR2 from the germline V gene are SEHNR and FQNEAQ (reference sequence). This CDR3 region has 14 residues. J was trimmed by 5 bases and V by 4 bases; bases with no gene match: 7. The CDR3 loop is CASSWTSSGETQYF. The CDR3 DNA follows: TGTGCCAGCAGCTGGACTAGTTCTGGGGAGACCCAGTACTTC. The full variable domain, in which reference TRBV7-9 and TRBJ2-5 provide the parts outside the CDR3, is DTGVSQNPRHKITKRGQNVTFRCDPISEHNRLYWYRQTLGQGPEFLTYFQNEAQLEKSRLLSDRFSAERPKGSFSTLEIQRTEQGDSAMYLCASSWTSSGETQYFGPGTRLLVL.

About this clone itself: This CDR3 is also generated by other DNA sequences in the sample. The chain has TRBV5-4 and TRBJ2-1; 11 bases fit TRBD2. The CDR3 length is 15 residues. Germline V gene lookup returns CDR1 SGHNT and CDR2 YYREEE (reference sequence). The ends lost 1 base at V and 4 bases at J; junction bases unmatched: 1. The CDR3 bases are TGTGCCAGCAGCTTGACTAGCGGGAGTTACAATGAGCAGTTCTTC. Translation: CASSLTSGSYNEQFF. Full variable domain (remainder filled in from reference TRBV5-4 and TRBJ2-1): ETGVTQSPTHLIKTRGQQVTLRCSSQSGHNTVSWYQQALGQGPQFIFQYYREEENGRGNFPPRFSGLQFPNYSSELNVNALELDDSALYLCASSLTSGSYNEQFFGPGTRLTVL.

The rearrangement uses TRBV5-6 and TRBJ2-1; D is possibly TRBD2 (5 bases). The CDR3 covers 15 residues. Germline V gives CDR1 SGHDT, CDR2 YYEEEE. V lost 2 bases to trimming and J lost 10 bases, with 19 bases between them. DNA of the CDR3: TGTGCCAGCAGCTTTTCAGGACTCGATTTAGTGGAGCAGTTCTTC. It is translated as CASSFSGLDLVEQFF.

The CDR3 DNA reads TGTGCCAGCAGCTTAGGAACCAGGGCCGAGCAGTACTTC. It translates to CASSLGTRAEQYF. The chain uses TRBV7-2 and TRBJ2-7, with a possible D match to TRBD1 (5 bases). CDR3 length: 13 amino acids. Trimming left V 1 base short and J 6 bases short, with 10 bases between. Germline V gives CDR1 SGHTA, CDR2 FQGNSA.

This clone showed up just a few times. The gene calls are TRBV4-2 and TRBJ1-2; no clear D. Germline V gene sequence: CDR1 LGHNA, CDR2 YNFKEQ. The ends were cut back, 3 bases at V and 2 bases at J, with 13 bases in the middle. This CDR3 is built from 15 residues. The CDR3: CASSHEILGNYGYTF. CDR3 sequence (DNA): TGTGCCAGCAGCCACGAGATCCTAGGGAACTATGGCTACACCTTC.